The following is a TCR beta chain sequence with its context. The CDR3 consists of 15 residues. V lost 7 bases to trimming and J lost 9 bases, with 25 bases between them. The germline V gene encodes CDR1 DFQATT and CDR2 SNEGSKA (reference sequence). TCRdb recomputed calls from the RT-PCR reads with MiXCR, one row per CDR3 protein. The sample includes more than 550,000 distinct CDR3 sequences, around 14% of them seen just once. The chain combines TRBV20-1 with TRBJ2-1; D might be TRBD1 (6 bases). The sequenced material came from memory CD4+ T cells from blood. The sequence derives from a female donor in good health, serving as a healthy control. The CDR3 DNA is TGCAGTGTTCTGAGGGGGTGGGTTGCGGGTAGTGAGCAGTTCTTC. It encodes CSVLRGWVAGSEQFF.